The entry below describes one T cell receptor beta chain. This clonotype was recorded many times. Its antigen target is currently unknown. No base-level quality is on record; no much larger clone is a single base apart. The time point label, read with the paper, signifies: patch test 1, 2 weeks after DPC sensitization. Taken with the paper, the label for treatment or condition translates to: therapeutic diphenylcyclopropenone sensitization with weekly scalp DPC. At every patch-test visit, the blood draw took place before the patch test was put on. Patients were considered eligible if aged 18 to 70, diagnosed with alopecia and deemed suitable for DPC therapy, and patients were excluded if pregnant. Total RNA was extracted from unfractionated whole blood collected in Tempus Blood RNA tubes. V has 5 bases trimmed and J has 5 bases trimmed; junction bases matching no gene number 12. CDR1 PRHDT and CDR2 FYEKMQ are derived from the germline V gene (reference sequence). There are 17 amino acids in the CDR3, from cysteine to phenylalanine inclusive. This entry keeps only the CDR3 DNA: 51 bases, framed from base 1.

The library was made by RACE. TCRdb lists the instrument as NextSeq 500. Library preparation attached unique molecular identifiers to individual cDNA molecules for quantitative, reproducible TCR counting. Each blood RNA sample was used to sequence both TCR alpha and TCR beta chains. Per the original workflow: A median of about 100,000 TCRs per sample was observed, with a range of about 20,000 to 690,600. V, J and CDR3 annotation of the TCR reads was carried out using the Decombinator software suite. For the PS versus PT1 abundance plots, all samples were subsampled to the same number of TCRs (28,000). Expanded TCRs were defined as absent before sensitization and observed at least eight times at the 2-week time point. TCRdb reran the public reads through fastp at Q25 and MiXCR, keeping productive beta chains. Rows are unified per CDR3 protein, each entry keeping the most common DNA and genes. These V and J calls rely on TCRdb rather than the paper's analysis. This sample holds under 450,000 distinct CDR3 sequences; more than 4.5% were observed only once. The ten largest account for 2% to 2.5% of the sample.

This specimen comes from a study of human T cells and chemical hapten exposure (dated by TCRdb to about 2021). For context, the study as a whole: For sensitization, 2% DPC in acetone was applied to an approximately 2 cm by approximately 2 cm area of upper inner arm skin. Throughout the study period of 20 to 30 weeks, patients also received therapeutic DPC doses to the scalp every week. Under 30 alopecia patients gave blood for TCR sequencing at one to four time points (pre-sensitization, 2, 6 and 24 weeks). Patch testing was done on the upper back using Finn chambers containing 0.01% DPC, and results were scored after 6 days according to International Contact Dermatitis Research Group standards. Patient blood was sampled pre-sensitization (week 0) and at 2, 6 and about 24 weeks after DPC sensitization. The libraries were sequenced as a pool, and the TCR yield per sample differed mostly because of small variations in library volumes within the pool. This study followed changes in the peripheral blood TCR repertoire in vivo during primary and secondary sensitization of alopecia patients to the hapten diphenylcyclopropenone (DPC). The patient cohort, mostly female, included alopecia areata with under or over 50% scalp involvement, alopecia totalis and alopecia universalis. Study-wide conclusions, independent of this receptor: Compared with pre-sensitization or healthy control sets, expanded TCRs formed significantly more large CDR3 similarity clusters, which is consistent with antigen-driven responses. Patch test score was positively correlated with the number of PT1 expanded TCRs, with significance at thresholds 8, 16 and 32 but not at 4. Because all patients had alopecia, a presumed autoimmune disease, the immune response of the patients might differ from that of healthy individuals. DPC sensitization did not change the number of TCRs with a frequency above 1 in 1000, and there was no evidence of changes in global repertoire structure. Repeated subsampling changed both the strength of the expansion versus patch-test correlation and the threshold at which the correlation became significant.

The rearrangement combines TRBV13 with TRBJ2-5; TRBD2 agrees with 12 junctional bases. This sequence was found in a woman aged 50 to 60 with alopecia areata. Some clones in this sample may be carry-over from other donors' samples. Sample: whole blood, taken in connection with sensitization to the hapten diphenylcyclopropenone (DPC). The nucleotide sequence reads as follows: TGTGCCAGCAGCCCCGGCCCTAGCGGGAGGGCGAGCGAGACCCAGTACTTC. This encodes CASSPGPSGRASETQYF.